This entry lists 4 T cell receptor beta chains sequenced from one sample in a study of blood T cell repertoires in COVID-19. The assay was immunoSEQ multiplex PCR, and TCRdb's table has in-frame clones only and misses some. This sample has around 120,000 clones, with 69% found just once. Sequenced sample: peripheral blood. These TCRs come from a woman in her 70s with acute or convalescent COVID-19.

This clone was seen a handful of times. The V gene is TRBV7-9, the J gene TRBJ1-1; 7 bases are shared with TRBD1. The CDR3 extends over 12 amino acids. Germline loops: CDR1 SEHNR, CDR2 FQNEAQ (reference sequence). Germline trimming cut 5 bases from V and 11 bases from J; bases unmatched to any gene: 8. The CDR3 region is CASSPVDREAFF. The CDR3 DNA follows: TGTGCCAGCAGCCCGGTCGACAGGGAGGCTTTCTTT. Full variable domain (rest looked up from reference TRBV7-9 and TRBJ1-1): DTGVSQNPRHKITKRGQNVTFRCDPISEHNRLYWYRQTLGQGPEFLTYFQNEAQLEKSRLLSDRFSAERPKGSFSTLEIQRTEQGDSAMYLCASSPVDREAFFGQGTRLTVV.

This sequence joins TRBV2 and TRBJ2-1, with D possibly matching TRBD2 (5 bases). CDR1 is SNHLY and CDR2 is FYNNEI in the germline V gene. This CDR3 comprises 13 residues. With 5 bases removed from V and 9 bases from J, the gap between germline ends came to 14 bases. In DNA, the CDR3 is TGTGCCAGCAGTTTCACCCCAACTAGTGAGCAGTTCTTC. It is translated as CASSFTPTSEQFF.

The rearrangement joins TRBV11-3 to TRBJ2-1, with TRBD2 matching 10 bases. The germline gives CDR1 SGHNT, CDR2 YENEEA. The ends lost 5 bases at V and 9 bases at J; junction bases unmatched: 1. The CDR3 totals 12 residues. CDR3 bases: TGTGCCAGCAGCCCTAGCGGGGGTGAGCAGTTCTTC. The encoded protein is CASSPSGGEQFF. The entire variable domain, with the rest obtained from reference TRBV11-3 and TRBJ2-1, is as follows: EAGVVQSPRYKIIEKKQPVAFWCNPISGHNTLYWYLQNLGQGPELLIRYENEEAVDDSQLPKDRFSAERLKGVDSTLKIQPAELGDSAVYLCASSPSGGEQFFGPGTRLTVL.

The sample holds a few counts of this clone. The CDR3 DNA follows: TGCGCCAGCAGCCAAGTTTGGGGAGGTCAAGAGACCCAGTACTTC. The encoded protein is CASSQVWGGQETQYF. The rearrangement links TRBV4-1 to TRBJ2-5, with D maybe TRBD2 (6 bases). Trimming removed 1 base at V and 2 bases at J, with 11 bases between. In germline, CDR1 is MGHRA, CDR2 YSYEKL. The length of the CDR3 is 15 residues.